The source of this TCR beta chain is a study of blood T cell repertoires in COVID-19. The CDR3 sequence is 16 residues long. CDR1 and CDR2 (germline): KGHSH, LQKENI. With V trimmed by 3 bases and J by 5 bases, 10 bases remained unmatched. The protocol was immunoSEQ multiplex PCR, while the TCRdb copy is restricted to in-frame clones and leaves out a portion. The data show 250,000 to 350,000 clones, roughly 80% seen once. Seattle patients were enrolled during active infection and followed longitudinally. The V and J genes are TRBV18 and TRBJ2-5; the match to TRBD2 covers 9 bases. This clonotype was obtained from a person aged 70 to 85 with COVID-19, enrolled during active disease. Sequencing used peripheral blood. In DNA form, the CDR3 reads TGTGCCAGCTCACCTGGATCTAGCGGGGTGTTGGAGACCCAGTACTTC. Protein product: CASSPGSSGVLETQYF.